This is a list of T cell receptor beta chains from one sample in a study of naive and memory T cell subsets. From the UMI-ligation and nested PCR reads, TCRdb called clonotypes with MiXCR, one entry per CDR3 protein. The sample has about 150,000 distinct CDR3 sequences, approximately 22% seen once. Sample: naive CD4+ T cells from blood. Every receptor here comes from a human donor in good health. Each CDR3 is given with its conserved first and last residue. The order of the fields is V gene, clone size, J gene, D gene, CDR3 DNA, CDR3 protein. D genes are given only for firm matches. Part of the rows lack a size; the others show once, few, many or a class for expanded clones.

TRBV11-2	many	TRBJ1-1	NA	TGTGCCAGCAGCTTACAGGGATTCGGCTTTGAAGCTTTCTTT	CASSLQGFGFEAFF
TRBV6-5	many	TRBJ2-1	NA	TGTGCCAGCAGTTGGGATCCCGGGACTCGGGGATACAATGAGCAGTTCTTC	CASSWDPGTRGYNEQFF
TRBV20-1	many	TRBJ2-2	NA	TGCAGTGCTAGAAACCGCGGGCGAGGGAGCACCGGGGAGCTGTTTTTT	CSARNRGRGSTGELFF
TRBV20-1	few	TRBJ2-4	TRBD2	TGCAGTGCTAGAGCGGGGAGGGTAGCCAAAAACATTCAGTACTTC	CSARAGRVAKNIQYF
TRBV28	few	TRBJ2-6	NA	TGTGCCAGCAGTCAAATAGGGACACTGAGCTCTGGGGCCAACGTCCTGACTTTC	CASSQIGTLSSGANVLTF
TRBV29-1	NA	TRBJ2-5	TRBD1	TGCAGCGCTCGTGACAGGGAAGGGGGATGGGAGACCCAGTACTTC	CSARDREGGWETQYF
TRBV29-1	many	TRBJ1-1	NA	TGCAGCGTTGTTGAGCGAGTGAACACTGAAGCTTTCTTT	CSVVERVNTEAFF
TRBV6-2/TRBV6-3	few	TRBJ1-6	TRBD1	TGTGCCAGCATGCGACAGGGATCGAATTCACCCCTCCACTTT	CASMRQGSNSPLHF
TRBV27	NA	TRBJ1-6	NA	TGTGCCAGCAGTTTATCGGGGGTTGCCGATTCACCCCTCCACTTT	CASSLSGVADSPLHF
TRBV7-9	few	TRBJ2-1	TRBD2	TGTGCCAGCAGCCCCATCAAAGCGGGACCTTACAATGAGCAGTTCTTC	CASSPIKAGPYNEQFF
TRBV29-1	NA	TRBJ1-1	NA	TGCAGCGTGGGGGGACTTCTGAACACTGAAGCTTTCTTT	CSVGGLLNTEAFF
TRBV29-1	NA	TRBJ2-1	NA	TGCAGCAATAGCGTAGGCAATGAGCAGTTCTTC	CSNSVGNEQFF
TRBV7-6	NA	TRBJ2-5	NA	TGTGCCAGCAGCCGATCATCGACGGTCCAAGAGACCCAGTACTTC	CASSRSSTVQETQYF
TRBV4-1	few	TRBJ2-7	NA	TGCGCCAGCAGCCAAGATTTGGGCGGGATCTCCTACGAGCAGTACTTC	CASSQDLGGISYEQYF
TRBV20-1	few	TRBJ2-3	NA	TGCAGTGCTAGACAGACTGATACGCAGTATTTT	CSARQTDTQYF
TRBV14	many	TRBJ2-3	NA	TGTGCCAGCAGCCCAGGGTGGATTGGCACAGATACGCAGTATTTT	CASSPGWIGTDTQYF
TRBV12-5	few	TRBJ2-7	TRBD1	TGTGCTAGTGTCGAATTACAGGGGGCACCCTACGAGCAGTACTTC	CASVELQGAPYEQYF
TRBV28	many	TRBJ2-1	TRBD1	TGTGCCAGCAGTGAAGGGGGCATCGGTGAGCAGTTCTTC	CASSEGGIGEQFF
TRBV6-5	NA	TRBJ2-1	NA	TGTGCCAGCAGTTATCTGGGCGGGAATCCCATCAGTGAGCAGTTCTTC	CASSYLGGNPISEQFF
TRBV15	few	TRBJ2-1	NA	TGTGCCACCAGCAGAGATTCAATATATGGACTGGTTCGGTTCTTC	CATSRDSIYGLVRFF
TRBV29-1	few	TRBJ1-1	NA	TGCAGCGTGAGACGGGGCGCAGGGACTGAAGCTTTCTTT	CSVRRGAGTEAFF
TRBV3-1	few	TRBJ2-3	NA	TGTGCCAGCAGCCAAGAGGTTAGCGGCACAGATACGCAGTATTTT	CASSQEVSGTDTQYF
TRBV6-2/TRBV6-3	NA	TRBJ1-3	NA	TGTGCCAGCAGGGGTGGAGTAATCGGAAACACCATATATTTT	CASRGGVIGNTIYF
TRBV4-2	few	TRBJ2-1	TRBD2	TGTGCCAGCAGCCAAGGTCGGACTAGCGGGATTGGCGTTGAGCAGTTCTTC	CASSQGRTSGIGVEQFF
TRBV30	NA	TRBJ2-7	NA	TGTGCCTGGAACAGGGCCGGGGACGAGCAGTACTTC	CAWNRAGDEQYF
TRBV29-1	NA	TRBJ2-1	NA	TGCAGCGTTACCCGACCGACCTCCTACAATGAGCAGTTCTTC	CSVTRPTSYNEQFF
TRBV18	NA	TRBJ1-5	NA	TGTGCCAGCTCACCTCTCCAGGGAGACAATCAGCCCCAGCATTTT	CASSPLQGDNQPQHF
TRBV4-1	once	TRBJ2-5	TRBD2	TGCGCCAGCAGCTTCATGCCAGCAGCCAAGAGCAGTGGGGGGGGATACGAGACCCAGTACTTC	CASSFMPAAKSSGGGYETQYF
TRBV4-3	NA	TRBJ2-6	NA	TGCGCCAGCAGCCAAGACAGGTTTGGGGCCAACGTCCTGACTTTC	CASSQDRFGANVLTF
TRBV23-1	few	TRBJ2-1	NA	TGCGCCAGCAGTCAACCAGGGTTTTTCCTCCACAATGAGCAGTTCTTC	CASSQPGFFLHNEQFF
TRBV29-1	few	TRBJ1-1	NA	TGCAGCGTTGACAGGGGCCGGAACACTGAAGCTTTCTTT	CSVDRGRNTEAFF
TRBV7-9	NA	TRBJ2-7	NA	TGTGCCAGCAGCCCCACTAGTGCTCAGCTCGAGCAGTACTTC	CASSPTSAQLEQYF
TRBV4-1	NA	TRBJ2-1	TRBD1	TGCGCCAGCAGCCGAACGACAGGGAATTTCGGGGAGCAGTTCTTC	CASSRTTGNFGEQFF
TRBV11-2	many	TRBJ2-2	NA	TGTGCCAGCAGCTTAGGAACTAGATACACCGGGGAGCTGTTTTTT	CASSLGTRYTGELFF
TRBV19	NA	TRBJ2-1	TRBD2	TGTGCCAGTAGTACAATCGGGACTAGCGGGAGAGCGTACAATGAGCAGTTCTTC	CASSTIGTSGRAYNEQFF
TRBV2	few	TRBJ2-5	NA	TGTGCCAGCAGTTGGGCACAGGGAGAGACCCAGTACTTC	CASSWAQGETQYF
TRBV6-2/TRBV6-3	few	TRBJ2-7	TRBD2	TGTGCCAGCATCCCGGGACTAGCGGGACCCCATCACGAGCAGTACTTC	CASIPGLAGPHHEQYF
TRBV6-5	NA	TRBJ2-3	NA	TGTGCCAGCAGTTCCCCCTGGAACACAGATACGCAGTATTTT	CASSSPWNTDTQYF
TRBV15	NA	TRBJ2-1	TRBD1	TGTGCCACCAGCATTTTAAGTAGGGGGCGTAAGGATGAGCAGTTCTTC	CATSILSRGRKDEQFF
TRBV2	NA	TRBJ1-4	NA	TGTGCCAGCTCTGGGACCCGCGGCGGTACTAATGAAAAACTGTTTTTT	CASSGTRGGTNEKLFF
TRBV6-2/TRBV6-3	NA	TRBJ1-5	TRBD1	TGTGCCAGCAGTAGTGGACAGGCCGGCAATCAGCCCCAGCATTTT	CASSSGQAGNQPQHF
TRBV28	few	TRBJ2-7	NA	TGTGCCAGCAGCCGGGCCTTTCAGTACTTC	CASSRAFQYF
TRBV5-1	NA	TRBJ2-3	NA	TGCGCCAGCAGCTTGGGGTTAGGGGGACACAGCACAGATACGCAGTATTTT	CASSLGLGGHSTDTQYF
TRBV7-7	NA	TRBJ2-1	NA	TGTGCCAGCAGCTTAGCGGCGGGGCGATACAATAAGCAGTTCTTC	CASSLAAGRYNKQFF
TRBV28	NA	TRBJ1-2	NA	TGTGCCAGCAGTTTTATTACAACTAACTATGGCTACACCTTC	CASSFITTNYGYTF
TRBV7-3	few	TRBJ2-3	NA	TGTGCCAGCAGCTTATGGCCGAGCCGAGGAGATACGCAGTATTTT	CASSLWPSRGDTQYF
TRBV5-6	few	TRBJ1-1	NA	TGTGCCAGCAGCTGGCGGTGGGGTCAGAACACTGAAGCTTTCTTT	CASSWRWGQNTEAFF
TRBV12-5	NA	TRBJ2-7	TRBD1	TGTGCTAGTGGGAATTTTCAGGGGGCGGAAGGCTACGAGCAGTACTTC	CASGNFQGAEGYEQYF
TRBV6-6	NA	TRBJ2-7	TRBD1	TGTGCCAGCAGTTACGGGCTGGACAGGGGGGGCGAGCAGTACTTC	CASSYGLDRGGEQYF
TRBV20-1	many	TRBJ2-1	NA	TGCAGTGCTAATATACGGGGGAGTATAAGGAATGAGCAGTTCTTC	CSANIRGSIRNEQFF
TRBV30	many	TRBJ2-3	NA	TGTGCCTGGAGTGTATTTCGCGGTGATACGCAGTATTTT	CAWSVFRGDTQYF
TRBV5-1	NA	TRBJ2-7	NA	TGCGCCAGCAGCTCGGGACACGTCACCTACGAGCAGTACTTC	CASSSGHVTYEQYF
TRBV5-1	NA	TRBJ2-2	NA	TGCGCCAGCAGCTTGGGCCATGGGGGTAACACCGGGGAGCTGTTTTTT	CASSLGHGGNTGELFF
TRBV10-2	NA	TRBJ1-3	NA	TGCGCCAGCGGATTGGCTGGAAACACCATATATTTT	CASGLAGNTIYF
TRBV11-2	NA	TRBJ2-7	NA	TGTGCCAGCAGCTTGGGGGCTTGGGGAGGGTACCACGAGCAGTACTTC	CASSLGAWGGYHEQYF